The T cell receptor beta chain under discussion was sequenced for a study of shared clonotypes between healthy human individuals. The study's findings and limits: Sampling included only blood; tissue repertoires likely differ.

Germline CDR1 and CDR2: SEHNR and FQNEAQ (reference sequence). The CDR3 consists of 17 residues. V dropped 5 bases and J dropped 1; count of bases not matched to a gene: 6. Free of recent acute infections or vaccinations, the donors were healthy HIV-negative adults. On this clone itself: What it binds is unknown.

Each cell subset's genomic DNA was divided evenly among several immunoSEQ plates. Method: immunoSEQ multiplex PCR; TCRdb's copy keeps in-frame clones and lacks some. Here the sample spans 450,000 to 500,000 clones, 81% being singletons. The chain has TRBV7-9 and TRBJ2-2, with 11 bases fitting TRBD2. What was sequenced was PBMCs. The clonotype comes from a woman aged 40 to 50 in good health. Some clones in this sample may be carry-over from other donors' samples. The CDR3 DNA sequence: TGTGCCAGCAGCCCCCCCGGGACTAGCGGGAACACCGGGGAGCTGTTTTTT. Encoded protein: CASSPPGTSGNTGELFF.